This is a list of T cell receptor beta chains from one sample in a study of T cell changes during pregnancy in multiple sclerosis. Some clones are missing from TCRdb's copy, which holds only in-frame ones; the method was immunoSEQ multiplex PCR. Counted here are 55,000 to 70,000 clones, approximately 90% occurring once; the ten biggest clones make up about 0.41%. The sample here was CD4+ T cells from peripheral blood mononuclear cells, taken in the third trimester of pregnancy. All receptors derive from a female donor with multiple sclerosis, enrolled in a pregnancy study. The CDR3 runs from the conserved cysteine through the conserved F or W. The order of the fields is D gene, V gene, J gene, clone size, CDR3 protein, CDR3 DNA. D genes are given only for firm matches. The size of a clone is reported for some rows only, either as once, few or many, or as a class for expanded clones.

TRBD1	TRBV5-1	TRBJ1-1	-	CASSDSQGAGTEAFF	TGCGCCAGCAGCGATTCACAGGGGGCGGGCACTGAAGCTTTCTTT
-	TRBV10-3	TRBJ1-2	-	CAISPGRDGYTF	TGTGCCATCAGCCCGGGGAGGGATGGCTACACCTTC
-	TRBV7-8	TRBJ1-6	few	CASSPSRLLHF	TGTGCCAGCAGCCCTTCCCGTCTCCTCCACTTT
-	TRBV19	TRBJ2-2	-	CASSNHRTTNTGELFF	TGTGCCAGTAGTAACCACAGGACTACGAACACCGGGGAGCTGTTTTTT
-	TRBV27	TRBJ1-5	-	CASGLAGLSNQPQHF	TGTGCCAGCGGCCTGGCTGGGCTTAGCAATCAGCCCCAGCATTTT
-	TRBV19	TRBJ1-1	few	CASAGVYPEAFF	TGTGCCAGTGCAGGGGTTTATCCTGAAGCTTTCTTT
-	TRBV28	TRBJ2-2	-	CASSLLGGNTGELFF	TGTGCCAGCAGTTTATTGGGGGGAAACACCGGGGAGCTGTTTTTT
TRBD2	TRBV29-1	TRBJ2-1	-	CSVGLAGGGEQFF	TGCAGCGTTGGGCTAGCGGGGGGGGGTGAGCAGTTCTTC
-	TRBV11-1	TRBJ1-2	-	CASSLGGNYGYTF	TGTGCCAGCAGCTTAGGAGGGAACTATGGCTACACCTTC
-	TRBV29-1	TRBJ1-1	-	CSVVMFTGYGMNTEAFF	TGCAGCGTTGTAATGTTCACGGGGTATGGCATGAACACTGAAGCTTTCTTT
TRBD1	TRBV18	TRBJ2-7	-	CASSPWTGDEQYF	TGTGCCAGCTCACCCTGGACAGGGGACGAGCAGTACTTC
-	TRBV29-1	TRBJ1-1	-	CSVVGAAEAFF	TGCAGCGTTGTAGGGGCCGCTGAAGCTTTCTTT
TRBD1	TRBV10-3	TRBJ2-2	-	CAIRGQLANTGELFF	TGTGCCATCCGGGGACAGCTCGCGAACACCGGGGAGCTGTTTTTT
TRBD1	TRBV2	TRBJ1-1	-	CASSESADRVKNTEAFF	TGTGCCAGCAGTGAAAGCGCCGACAGGGTGAAGAACACTGAAGCTTTCTTT
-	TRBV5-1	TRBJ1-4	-	CASSLERGGAENEKLFF	TGCGCCAGCAGCTTGGAACGCGGAGGGGCAGAAAATGAAAAACTGTTTTTT
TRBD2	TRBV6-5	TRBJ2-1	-	CASSQGLAGITEQFF	TGTGCCAGCAGCCAGGGACTAGCGGGGATCACTGAGCAGTTCTTC
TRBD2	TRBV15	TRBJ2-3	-	CATSRDGAQRGLWVTQYF	TGTGCCACCAGCAGAGATGGAGCCCAGCGGGGGCTTTGGGTTACGCAGTATTTT
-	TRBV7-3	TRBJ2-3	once	CASSLRGAGTDTQYF	TGTGCCAGCAGCCTCCGGGGGGCCGGAACAGATACGCAGTATTTT
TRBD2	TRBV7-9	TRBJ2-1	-	CASSRWASGRTQRNNEQFF	TGTGCCAGCAGCCGATGGGCTAGCGGGAGGACACAAAGAAACAATGAGCAGTTCTTC
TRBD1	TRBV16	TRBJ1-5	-	CASSQGYRGGQPQHF	TGTGCCAGCAGCCAAGGGTACAGGGGGGGTCAGCCCCAGCATTTT
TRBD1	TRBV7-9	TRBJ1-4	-	CASSLPRQGANEKLFF	TGTGCCAGCAGCCTCCCGAGACAGGGAGCTAATGAAAAACTGTTTTTT
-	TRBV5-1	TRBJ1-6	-	CASRLSGGGLRSPLHF	TGCGCCAGCAGACTGAGCGGCGGGGGGCTAAGGTCACCCCTCCACTTT
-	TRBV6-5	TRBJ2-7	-	CASSRDGYYEQYF	TGTGCCAGCAGCCGAGACGGGTACTACGAGCAGTACTTC
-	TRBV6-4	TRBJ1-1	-	CASSDRFVNTEAFF	TGTGCCAGCAGTGACCGGTTTGTTAACACTGAAGCTTTCTTT
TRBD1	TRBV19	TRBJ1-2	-	CASSIHRTGGNYGYTF	TGTGCCAGTAGTATCCACCGGACAGGGGGCAACTATGGCTACACCTTC
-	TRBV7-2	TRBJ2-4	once	CASSLVGLVGNIQYF	TGTGCCAGCAGCTTAGTTGGTCTAGTTGGAAACATTCAGTACTTC
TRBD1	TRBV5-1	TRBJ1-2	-	CASSSGQGADYGYTF	TGCGCCAGCAGCTCAGGACAGGGGGCGGACTATGGCTACACCTTC
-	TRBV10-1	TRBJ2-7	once	CASGAGSYEQYF	TGCGCCAGTGGGGCTGGTTCCTACGAGCAGTACTTC
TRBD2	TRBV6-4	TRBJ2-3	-	CASSLAGGSTDTQYF	TGTGCCAGCAGCTTAGCGGGAGGTAGCACAGATACGCAGTATTTT
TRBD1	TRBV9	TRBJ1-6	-	CASSVGRDSGFGNSPLHF	TGTGCCAGCAGCGTAGGACGGGACAGCGGCTTTGGAAATTCACCCCTCCACTTT
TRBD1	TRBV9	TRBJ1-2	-	CASSASTDRGGYTF	TGTGCCAGCAGCGCTTCGACCGACAGGGGCGGCTACACCTTC
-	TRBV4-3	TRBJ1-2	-	CASSPNTVGAGGYTF	TGCGCCAGCAGCCCCAATACCGTGGGAGCTGGTGGCTACACCTTC
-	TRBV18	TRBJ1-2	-	CASSPPGLTGGYTF	TGTGCCAGCTCACCCCCCGGGCTTACAGGCGGCTACACCTTC
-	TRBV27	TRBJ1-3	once	CASSRGGAGNTIYF	TGTGCCAGCAGCCGAGGGGGGGCTGGAAACACCATATATTTT
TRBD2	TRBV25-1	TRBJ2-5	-	CASRNGRGQETQYF	TGTGCCAGCAGGAACGGGAGGGGTCAAGAGACCCAGTACTTC